The 17 T cell receptor beta chains given below trace back to one sample, sequenced in a study of immune heterogeneity within non-small cell lung tumors. The authors amplified TCR beta CDR3 by multiplex PCR with 32 V and 13 J primers. A single record per CDR3 protein comes from TCRdb applying MiXCR to the multiplex PCR reads. Among 20,000 to 25,000 distinct CDR3 sequences listed, 27% were seen once. Template input, which was bulk tumor genomic DNA, totaled roughly 600 ng per sample. While surgery was under way, several biopsies spaced far apart were taken per primary tumor. Patients had untreated, newly diagnosed non-small cell lung cancer and underwent curative surgery. Sequenced material: lung tumor tissue. The receptors shown here come from a man between 35 and 55 years old with non-small cell lung cancer.

This clonotype is labeled medium-sized (0.01 to 0.1%). The chain is built from TRBV6-1 and TRBJ1-1; D gene uncertain. Germline CDR1 reads MNHNS; CDR2 reads SASEGT. Trimming took off 6 bases at V and 1 base at J, with 9 bases between the two ends. The CDR3 is 13 amino acids. The CDR3 region has the DNA TGTGCCAGCAGCAGCAGTGAGAACACTGAAGCTTTCTTT. It translates to CASSSSENTEAFF.

This rearrangement joins TRBV3-1 to TRBJ1-2; 7 bases match TRBD1. The junction had 8 bases not matched to a gene; V was cut back by 3 bases and J by 1 base. Germline CDR1 reads LGHDT; CDR2 reads YNNKEL (reference sequence). The CDR3 extends over 16 amino acids. CDR3 coding DNA: TGTGCCAGCAGCCAGGCCGGGACAGCTCTTAACTATGGCTACACCTTC. Residues: CASSQAGTALNYGYTF.

This clonotype was seen a handful of times. The chain links TRBV7-8 to TRBJ1-1; D might be TRBD1 (5 bases). This CDR3 is 14 amino acids long. Germline V CDR1 and CDR2: SGHVS, FQNEAQ. V was clipped by 7 bases and J by 4 bases, with 16 bases between them. CDR3 amino acids: CASTKGAGFTEAFF. CDR3 DNA: TGTGCCAGCACCAAAGGGGCCGGCTTCACTGAAGCTTTCTTT. The full variable domain, completed using reference TRBV7-8 and TRBJ1-1, is GAGVSQSPRYKVAKRGQDVALRCDPISGHVSLFWYQQALGQGPEFLTYFQNEAQLDKSGLPSDRFFAERPEGSVSTLKIQRTQQEDSAVYLCASTKGAGFTEAFFGQGTRLTVV.

On this clonotype itself: A much bigger clone sits one base away, suggesting this may be a read error. The genes are TRBV27 and TRBJ2-5; the D gene is possibly TRBD1 (6 bases). The CDR3 loop spans 16 amino acids. Germline V gene sequence: CDR1 MNHEY, CDR2 SMNVEV (reference sequence). CDR3 protein: CAISPGWGRNQETQYF. CDR3 in DNA: TGTGCCATCAGTCCAGGGTGGGGGCGGAACCAAGAGACCCAGTACTTC.

This clonotype has at least ten counts. The genes are TRBV12-3 or TRBV12-4 and TRBJ2-1, with 7 positions matching TRBD2. J lost 4 bases, V lost 4 bases, and 7 bases had no gene match. The CDR3 covers 15 residues. CDR3 amino acids: CASSWASGRYNEQFF. The DNA for the CDR3 is TGTGCCAGCAGTTGGGCTAGCGGAAGGTACAATGAGCAGTTCTTC.

There are many counts of this clonotype. This chain connects TRBV4-3 to TRBJ1-2, with D uncertain. Trimming removed 0 bases from V and 6 bases from J, with 17 bases in between. CDR3 length: 16 residues. The germline V gene has CDR1 LGHNA and CDR2 YSLEER. The CDR3: CASSQDIGWGSDGYTF. Here the CDR3 DNA reads TGCGCCAGCAGCCAAGATATCGGGTGGGGTAGCGATGGCTACACCTTC.

This clonotype was observed a few times. V is TRBV7-2 and J is TRBJ2-7, with 10 bases lining up with TRBD2. V shed 5 bases and J 2 bases; nucleotides not matched to a gene: 15. The germline V gene encodes CDR1 SGHTA and CDR2 FQGNSA. There are 18 residues in the CDR3. In DNA, the CDR3 is TGTGCCAGCAGCAAGGCGGTAGCGGGAGGTCACTCGCCCTACGAGCAGTACTTC. It translates to CASSKAVAGGHSPYEQYF.

The chain carries TRBV11-3 and TRBJ2-1; D unresolved. Germline lookup yields CDR1 SGHNT and CDR2 YENEEA. The V end was cut by 5 bases, the J end by 6 bases, with 5 bases between. CDR3 length: 11 amino acids. This chain's CDR3 is CASSHLNEQFF. CDR3 bases: TGTGCCAGCAGCCACCTCAATGAGCAGTTCTTC. The variable domain in full, with the rest retrieved from reference TRBV11-3 and TRBJ2-1, is EAGVVQSPRYKIIEKKQPVAFWCNPISGHNTLYWYLQNLGQGPELLIRYENEEAVDDSQLPKDRFSAERLKGVDSTLKIQPAELGDSAVYLCASSHLNEQFFGPGTRLTVL.

By proportion, this clonotype is large. J is TRBJ2-7 and V is TRBV13; 10 nucleotides match TRBD2. Germline trimming cut 5 bases from V and 7 bases from J; bases unmatched to any gene: 11. Germline loops: CDR1 PRHDT, CDR2 FYEKMQ (reference sequence). The CDR3 is 15 amino acids. This CDR3 reads CASSPQAGGKEEQYF. CDR3 bases: TGTGCCAGCAGCCCGCAAGCGGGAGGGAAAGAAGAGCAGTACTTC.

In the case of this clonotype: This may stem from a read error, because a much larger clone lies one nucleotide away. This chain links TRBV24-1 with TRBJ2-5; D possibly corresponds to TRBD1 (6 bases). There are 13 residues in the CDR3. The germline V gene has CDR1 KGHDR and CDR2 SFDVKD. In DNA, the CDR3 is TGTACCACCAGTGATCAGGGGCGGGAGACCCAGTACTTC. It translates to CTTSDQGRETQYF.

This clonotype was seen many times. One end of the junction is discordant with germline, which a read error may explain. V gene TRBV7-7 combines with J gene TRBJ2-3; D is possibly TRBD1 (5 bases). The CDR3 sequence is 15 residues long. CDR1 and CDR2 from the germline V gene are SSHAT and FNYEAQ (reference sequence). The CDR3, as DNA: TGTGCTAGCAGCTTAACGCCAGGGATCACAGATACGCAGTATTTT. Translated, it gives CASSLTPGITDTQYF.

Ten or more counts support this clonotype. The genes are TRBV7-9 and TRBJ2-5; D gene ambiguous. The CDR3 is 13 residues long. Germline assignment: CDR1 SEHNR and CDR2 FQNEAQ (reference sequence). Trimming cost V 3 bases and J 3 bases, with 8 bases left between them. CDR3 DNA: TGTGCCAGCAGCTTGTCTCCGGAAGAGACCCAGTACTTC. This encodes CASSLSPEETQYF.

The rearrangement links TRBV19 to TRBJ1-1, with 7 bases that match TRBD1. Germline V gene data show CDR1 as LNHDA and CDR2 as SQIVND (reference sequence). The CDR3 has 13 amino acids. The V and J ends lost 6 bases and 0 bases, in that order; junction bases with no gene match: 1. Here the CDR3 DNA reads TGTGCCAGTAGGGGACAGATGAACACTGAAGCTTTCTTT. Protein: CASRGQMNTEAFF.

This clonotype has ten or more counts. The chain links TRBV28 to TRBJ2-1, with D perhaps assigned TRBD1 or TRBD2 (5 bases each). Trimming left V 6 bases short and J 0 bases short, with 18 bases between. The CDR3 covers 17 residues. Germline CDR1 and CDR2: MDHEN and SYDVKM. CDR3 in amino acids: CASSRRGPTPSYNEQFF. CDR3 sequence (DNA): TGTGCCAGCAGCCGACGGGGCCCCACACCCTCCTACAATGAGCAGTTCTTC.

The V gene is TRBV6-2 or TRBV6-3, the J gene TRBJ2-1; 9 bases line up with TRBD2. The CDR3 runs 17 residues. Unmatched junction bases numbered 17, after V lost 8 bases and J lost 6 bases. CDR1 and CDR2 (germline): MNHEY, SVGEGT. The CDR3, as DNA: TGTGCCAGCGAAGAAGGCCTTGGGCGGGAGGGTGCCAATGAGCAGTTCTTC. Its translation: CASEEGLGREGANEQFF.

The chain combines TRBV28 with TRBJ2-7, with 9 bases that match TRBD2. V shed 8 bases, J shed 1 base, and the junction held 9 bases outside the gene matches. Germline V gene sequence: CDR1 MDHEN, CDR2 SYDVKM. This CDR3 region has 15 residues. CDR3: CASSPLLAGSYEQYF. In DNA form, the CDR3 reads TGTGCCAGCTCCCCTCTTCTAGCGGGATCCTACGAGCAGTACTTC.

On this clonotype itself: A much larger clone differs by one base, so this may be a read error. This chain's CDR3 is CASRGNVFQHQHF. CDR3 nucleotide sequence: TGTGCCAGTAGGGGGAACGTTTTTCAGCACCAGCATTTT. The rearrangement joins TRBV19 to TRBJ1-5; D remains ambiguous. The CDR3 contains 13 residues. Germline CDR1 reads LNHDA; CDR2 reads SQIVND (reference sequence).